The 15 T cell receptor beta chains given below trace back to one sample, sequenced in a study of blood T cell repertoires in COVID-19 (dated by TCRdb to 2020 to 2022). The receptor library was made with the immunoSEQ multiplex PCR assay. The clones in this table, taken by TCRdb from immuneACCESS, are in-frame only. Not every clone is retained; where verified, under half of the shortfall comes from an unresolved V gene, and the cause of the rest is unknown. For this sample the table gives 300,000 to 400,000 clones, of which 85% were detected only once. Of the sample, under 2% is held by the ten largest clones. Specimen: PBMCs or T cells enriched from blood (not recorded which). The receptors stem from a woman in her twenties or thirties who had been exposed to COVID-19.

The chain couples TRBV19 to TRBJ1-1; 7 bases line up with TRBD1. J lost 0 bases, V lost 5 bases, and 0 bases had no gene match. Germline assignment: CDR1 LNHDA and CDR2 SQIVND (reference sequence). The CDR3 loop spans 13 amino acids. The CDR3 bases are TGTGCCAGTAGTGGGACAGTGAACACTGAAGCTTTCTTT. Translating gives CASSGTVNTEAFF.

Written as DNA, the CDR3 is TGCGCCAGCAGCGAATCCGGGACAGGGTCTGTCGGGGAGCTGTTTTTT. Its protein is CASSESGTGSVGELFF. The rearrangement joins TRBV5-1 to TRBJ2-2, with TRBD1 identical over 9 bases. Germline trimming cut 4 bases from V and 7 bases from J; bases unmatched to any gene: 11. Germline CDR1 SGHRS, CDR2 YFSETQ. The CDR3 extends over 16 amino acids.

There are a few counts of this clone. The CDR3 DNA reads TGTGCCAGCAGCTCCTTTTCCCTTCAGCCCCAGCATTTT. This encodes CASSSFSLQPQHF. The genes are TRBV7-2 and TRBJ1-5, with D unclear. The V gene's germline CDR1 is SGHTA and CDR2 FQGNSA. Trimming stripped 4 bases from V and 6 bases from J, with 10 bases between. This CDR3 region has 13 residues.

In this sample, this clone turned up once. The chain links TRBV9 to TRBJ2-7, with TRBD2 matching over 8 bases. Germline values: CDR1 SGDLS, CDR2 YYNGEE. This CDR3 comprises 16 residues. V trimming: 4 bases; J trimming: 0 bases; junction bases outside the gene matches: 9. CDR3 in amino acids: CASSPRGTSTSYEQYF. The CDR3 coding sequence is TGTGCCAGCAGCCCACGAGGGACTAGTACCTCCTACGAGCAGTACTTC. Full variable domain (remainder filled in from reference TRBV9 and TRBJ2-7): DSGVTQTPKHLITATGQRVTLRCSPRSGDLSVYWYQQSLDQGLQFLIQYYNGEERAKGNILERFSAQQFPDLHSELNLSSLELGDSALYFCASSPRGTSTSYEQYFGPGTRLTVT.

This clone has just one count. The chain has TRBV2 and TRBJ1-6, with 9 bases fitting TRBD1. Germline V lookup: CDR1 SNHLY, CDR2 FYNNEI. This CDR3 has 15 amino acids. V shed 6 bases, J shed 10 bases, and the junction held 10 bases outside the gene matches. The CDR3 region has the DNA TGTGCCAGCAGACCGGGACAGGGAAGCGGGTCACCCCTCCACTTT. It is translated as CASRPGQGSGSPLHF.

A single count supports this clone. This sequence joins TRBV28 and TRBJ1-4; unclear D gene. The CDR3 is 14 amino acids. Trimming pared 3 bases from V and 8 bases from J, leaving 13 bases between. The germline V gene encodes CDR1 MDHEN and CDR2 SYDVKM. The CDR3 here is CASSFGSGVEKLFF. CDR3 sequence (DNA): TGTGCCAGCAGTTTCGGATCCGGGGTGGAAAAACTGTTTTTT.

The chain uses TRBV19 and TRBJ2-1; 8 positions agree with TRBD2. This CDR3 region has 13 residues. Germline V gene sequence: CDR1 LNHDA, CDR2 SQIVND (reference sequence). V gave up 5 bases and J gave up 7 bases; unmatched junction bases: 4. CDR3 coding DNA: TGTGCCAGTAGTTTAGCGGGGTATAATGAGCAGTTCTTC. It encodes CASSLAGYNEQFF. Complete variable domain (other parts from reference TRBV19 and TRBJ2-1): DGGITQSPKYLFRKEGQNVTLSCEQNLNHDAMYWYRQDPGQGLRLIYYSQIVNDFQKGDIAEGYSVSREKKESFPLTVTSAQKNPTAFYLCASSLAGYNEQFFGPGTRLTVL.

The J gene is TRBJ1-1, the V gene TRBV6-2 or TRBV6-3; no reliable D call. From germline, CDR1 is MNHEY and CDR2 SVGEGT. There are 16 residues in the CDR3. V was trimmed by 2 bases and J by 0 bases, leaving 13 bases between them. The CDR3 DNA sequence: TGTGCCAGCAGTTACCGAGAAGGACTACTGAACACTGAAGCTTTCTTT. Protein: CASSYREGLLNTEAFF.

V gene TRBV30 combines with J gene TRBJ1-5; 8 nucleotides align to TRBD1. Germline V CDR1 and CDR2: GTSNPN, SVGIG (reference sequence). This CDR3 spans 14 amino acids. Trimming at V came to 3 bases and at J to 5 bases, leaving 6 bases not matched to a gene. The CDR3 sequence is CAWSLTGGDQPQHF. DNA of the CDR3: TGTGCCTGGAGCCTCACAGGGGGAGATCAGCCCCAGCATTTT.

This clone was seen only once. V and J are TRBV21-1 and TRBJ2-6; the table calls TRBD1, which could not be checked here. TRBV21-1 corresponds to a pseudogene. The CDR3 length is 19 residues. CDR3 in DNA: TGTGCCAGCAGCGGACAACGGACAGGGGGCGTCTCTGGGGCCAACGTCCTGACTTTC. Protein: CASSGQRTGGVSGANVLTF.

The chain joins TRBV5-1 to TRBJ2-7; TRBD2 matches at 13 bases. This CDR3 region has 16 residues. Trimming removed 0 bases from V and 2 bases from J; junction bases left unmatched: 2. The V gene's germline CDR1 is SGHRS and CDR2 YFSETQ. The CDR3 reads CASSLAGTSGTYEQYF. CDR3 DNA sequence: TGCGCCAGCAGCTTGGCCGGGACTAGCGGGACCTACGAGCAGTACTTC.

This clone was seen a single time. The chain couples TRBV19 to TRBJ2-1; TRBD2 matches at 9 bases. The CDR3 covers 15 residues. The ends lost 4 bases at V and 5 bases at J; junction bases unmatched: 6. Germline CDR1 LNHDA, CDR2 SQIVND (reference sequence). Here the CDR3 reads CASSNLLAGHNEQFF. CDR3 in DNA: TGTGCCAGTAGTAACCTTCTAGCGGGACACAATGAGCAGTTCTTC. Supplemented by reference TRBV19 and TRBJ2-1, the full variable domain reads DGGITQSPKYLFRKEGQNVTLSCEQNLNHDAMYWYRQDPGQGLRLIYYSQIVNDFQKGDIAEGYSVSREKKESFPLTVTSAQKNPTAFYLCASSNLLAGHNEQFFGPGTRLTVL.

This clone was detected a few times. The V gene is TRBV2, the J gene TRBJ2-2; perhaps TRBD2 as D (6 bases). This CDR3 has 14 amino acids. The V gene lost 6 bases and the J gene lost 2 bases, with 10 bases spanning the gap. The V gene's germline CDR1 is SNHLY and CDR2 FYNNEI. The CDR3 DNA reads TGTGCCAGCAGACGGGACTTAAACACCGGGGAGCTGTTTTTT. This gives the protein CASRRDLNTGELFF.

The chain employs TRBV7-9 and TRBJ1-3; the D is unclear. The CDR3 has 12 amino acids. V was clipped by 3 bases and J by 10 bases, with 10 bases between them. The germline V gene has CDR1 SEHNR and CDR2 FQNEAQ (reference sequence). The CDR3 protein is CASSFPPSTIYF. As DNA, the CDR3 is TGTGCCAGCAGCTTTCCCCCGAGTACCATATATTTT.

This chain connects TRBV4-3 to TRBJ2-2; 10 nucleotides line up with TRBD2. The germline V gene has CDR1 LGHNA and CDR2 YSLEER. Trimming removed 0 bases from V and 0 bases from J; junction bases left unmatched: 4. The CDR3 has 18 amino acids. Written as DNA, the CDR3 is TGCGCCAGCAGCCAAGATCTTACTAGCGGGGCGAACACCGGGGAGCTGTTTTTT. This sequence encodes CASSQDLTSGANTGELFF.